The 18 T cell receptor beta chains reported below all come from one sample, sequenced in a study of T cell changes during pregnancy in multiple sclerosis. Here immunoSEQ multiplex PCR was the method, and the copy in TCRdb shows in-frame clones only, minus some. Among tens of thousands of clones, 80% to 95% were seen once, and the ten largest hold roughly 3.2%. The material sequenced was CD8+ T cells from peripheral blood mononuclear cells, taken in the third trimester of pregnancy. The receptors come from a female donor in good health, enrolled as a control in a pregnancy study.

The gene calls are TRBV12-5 and TRBJ2-3, with TRBD2 identical over 14 bases. J gave up 6 bases and V 9 bases, and 11 bases lay outside the gene matches. Germline CDR1 and CDR2: LGHNT and FRNRAP. This CDR3 region has 16 residues. The CDR3 loop reads CASKRTSGGPADTQYF. The CDR3 DNA reads TGTGCTAGCAAAAGGACTAGCGGGGGGCCCGCCGATACGCAGTATTTT.

This clone has at least ten counts. The chain is built from TRBV6-4 and TRBJ1-1, with a possible D match to TRBD1 (5 bases). CDR3 length equals 13 residues. V was pared by 3 bases and J by 1 base, with 6 bases between. Germline-derived CDR1 and CDR2 are MRHNA and SNTAGT. The DNA for the CDR3 is TGTGCCAGCAGTGAGGACACGAACACTGAAGCTTTCTTT. As protein: CASSEDTNTEAFF.

The genes are TRBV4-2 and TRBJ1-1; D gene uncertain. CDR1 LGHNA and CDR2 YNFKEQ come from the germline V gene. The CDR3 is made up of 16 amino acids. V lost 3 bases to trimming and J lost 6 bases, with 20 bases between them. The CDR3 DNA sequence: TGTGCCAGCAGCCAGGACTTAGGACTGGTGGAACCTGAAGCTTTCTTT. Translated, it gives CASSQDLGLVEPEAFF.

The rearrangement joins TRBV4-1 to TRBJ2-7, with 9 nucleotides matching TRBD1. V lost 2 bases to trimming and J lost 4 bases; unmatched junction nucleotides: 6. This CDR3 has 15 residues. Germline V gene data show CDR1 as MGHRA and CDR2 as YSYEKL. In nucleotides, the CDR3 is TGCGCCAGCAGCCAATCTTACAGGGGGCTTTACGAGCAGTACTTC. It is translated as CASSQSYRGLYEQYF.

J is TRBJ2-1 and V is TRBV2; D unresolved. There are 10 residues in the CDR3. Per germline, CDR1 SNHLY and CDR2 FYNNEI. Trimming cost V 6 bases and J 8 bases, with 5 bases left between them. CDR3 sequence (DNA): TGTGCCAGCAGGGGCGATGAGCAGTTCTTC. It codes for CASRGDEQFF.

The V gene is TRBV15, the J gene TRBJ1-2; no definite D call. Germline V gene sequence: CDR1 LNHNV, CDR2 YYDKDF (reference sequence). There are 15 residues in the CDR3. V was clipped by 0 bases and J by 2 bases, with 10 bases between them. The CDR3 reads CATSRDLRENYGYTF. CDR3 sequence (DNA): TGTGCCACCAGCAGAGATCTGCGGGAAAACTATGGCTACACCTTC.

The rearrangement links TRBV5-6 to TRBJ2-7, with TRBD1 identical over 9 bases. Germline CDR1 SGHDT, CDR2 YYEEEE. This CDR3 has 14 residues. V trimming: 8 bases; J trimming: 7 bases; junction bases outside the gene matches: 13. CDR3 sequence reads: CASSRDRVIVEQYF. CDR3 nucleotides: TGTGCCAGTTCCCGGGACAGGGTCATCGTGGAGCAGTACTTC.

The chain carries TRBV7-8 and TRBJ1-1; TRBD1 is a possible D gene (6 bases). With 4 bases removed from V and 2 bases from J, the gap between germline ends came to 8 bases. The CDR3 extends over 13 amino acids. Germline CDR1 is SGHVS and CDR2 is FQNEAQ. The DNA of the CDR3 is TGTGCCAGCAGCTGGGACACCAACACTGAAGCTTTCTTT. Its translation is CASSWDTNTEAFF.

This chain joins TRBV6-4 and TRBJ2-3; 8 bases align to TRBD1. CDR1 is MRHNA and CDR2 is SNTAGT in the germline V gene. After removal of 0 bases from V and 4 bases from J, the junction contained 0 bases not matched to a gene. The CDR3 covers 14 residues. CDR3 region: CASSDSTGADTQYF. The CDR3 DNA is TGTGCCAGCAGTGACTCGACAGGGGCAGATACGCAGTATTTT.

The chain recombines TRBV7-2 with TRBJ2-7; TRBD2 might be the D (6 bases). V dropped 1 base and J dropped 3 bases, with 10 bases sitting between them. Germline values: CDR1 SGHTA, CDR2 FQGNSA. CDR3 length: 14 amino acids. CDR3 nucleotides: TGTGCCAGCAGCTTAGAGGCGGGGATCTACGAGCAGTACTTC. It codes for CASSLEAGIYEQYF.

This clone turned up a few times. DNA for the CDR3: TGTGCCAGCAGTGACTCCGCGACTAGTTTCAATGAGCAGTTCTTC. Translation: CASSDSATSFNEQFF. J is TRBJ2-1 and V is TRBV6-4; tentative D call: TRBD2 (6 bases). Deletions cut 0 bases from V and 6 bases from J, with 12 bases between. Germline V lookup: CDR1 MRHNA, CDR2 SNTAGT. CDR3 length: 15 amino acids.

The rearrangement links TRBV5-6 to TRBJ1-4; maybe TRBD1 (5 bases). There are 14 residues in the CDR3. V dropped 4 bases and J dropped 8 bases, with 15 bases sitting between them. The germline V gene has CDR1 SGHDT and CDR2 YYEEEE. CDR3 bases: TGTGCCAGCAGCCCGGGGGGGATTGGGGAAAAACTGTTTTTT. Its translation is CASSPGGIGEKLFF.

DNA of the CDR3: TGTGCCATCGCTGCCGCAGGGGGCGAAAGAGCTTTCTTT. This codes for CAIAAAGGERAFF. The chain employs TRBV10-3 and TRBJ1-1; 8 positions agree with TRBD1. The CDR3 has 13 residues. Germline V lookup: CDR1 ENHRY, CDR2 SYGVKD. The trim removed 8 bases at V and 10 bases at J, leaving 12 bases unmatched.

The chain has TRBV27 and TRBJ2-7; D call uncertain. CDR3 size: 15 residues. CDR1 is MNHEY and CDR2 is SMNVEV in the germline V gene (reference sequence). The germline V and J ends were trimmed by 1 base and 0 bases, with 10 bases remaining between them. This chain's CDR3 is CASSLYGQVSYEQYF. The CDR3 coding sequence is TGTGCCAGCAGTTTATATGGGCAGGTCTCCTACGAGCAGTACTTC.

The chain carries TRBV6-6 and TRBJ2-3; possibly TRBD1 for D (5 bases). CDR3 size: 15 residues. Germline CDR1 and CDR2: MNHNY and SVGAGI (reference sequence). Trimming removed 4 bases from V and 5 bases from J, with 16 bases in between. In nucleotides, the CDR3 is TGTGCCAGCAGTTCGTCCCAGGGCCTGGGAGATACGCAGTATTTT. Its translation is CASSSSQGLGDTQYF.

CDR3 DNA sequence: TGTGCCAGCAGCGTAGATATAGGCCACGCGGGGGGCCACAATGAGCAGTTCTTC. Amino acids: CASSVDIGHAGGHNEQFF. This chain uses TRBV9 with TRBJ2-1; 8 nucleotides line up with TRBD2. V dropped 0 bases and J dropped 5; count of bases not matched to a gene: 13. CDR1 and CDR2 (germline): SGDLS, YYNGEE. The CDR3 runs 18 residues.

Here the CDR3 reads CASSMGIGQGDGYTF. The CDR3 coding sequence is TGTGCCAGTAGTATGGGGATCGGACAGGGTGATGGCTACACCTTC. The V and J genes are TRBV19 and TRBJ1-2; TRBD1 agrees at 8 bases. The V and J ends lost 3 bases and 6 bases, in that order; junction bases with no gene match: 9. The germline V gene has CDR1 LNHDA and CDR2 SQIVND (reference sequence). The CDR3 sequence is 15 residues long. Filled out from reference TRBV19 and TRBJ1-2, the complete variable domain reads DGGITQSPKYLFRKEGQNVTLSCEQNLNHDAMYWYRQDPGQGLRLIYYSQIVNDFQKGDIAEGYSVSREKKESFPLTVTSAQKNPTAFYLCASSMGIGQGDGYTFGSGTRLTVV.

The chain carries TRBV19 and TRBJ1-2; tentative D call: TRBD1 (5 bases). Germline V CDR1 and CDR2: LNHDA, SQIVND (reference sequence). The CDR3 is made up of 16 amino acids. Trimming removed 8 bases from V and 0 bases from J, with 19 bases in between. Here the CDR3 reads CASWGEEDTTNYGYTF. CDR3 DNA: TGTGCCAGTTGGGGGGAAGAAGATACTACTAACTATGGCTACACCTTC. The variable domain in full, completed from reference TRBV19 and TRBJ1-2, reads DGGITQSPKYLFRKEGQNVTLSCEQNLNHDAMYWYRQDPGQGLRLIYYSQIVNDFQKGDIAEGYSVSREKKESFPLTVTSAQKNPTAFYLCASWGEEDTTNYGYTFGSGTRLTVV.